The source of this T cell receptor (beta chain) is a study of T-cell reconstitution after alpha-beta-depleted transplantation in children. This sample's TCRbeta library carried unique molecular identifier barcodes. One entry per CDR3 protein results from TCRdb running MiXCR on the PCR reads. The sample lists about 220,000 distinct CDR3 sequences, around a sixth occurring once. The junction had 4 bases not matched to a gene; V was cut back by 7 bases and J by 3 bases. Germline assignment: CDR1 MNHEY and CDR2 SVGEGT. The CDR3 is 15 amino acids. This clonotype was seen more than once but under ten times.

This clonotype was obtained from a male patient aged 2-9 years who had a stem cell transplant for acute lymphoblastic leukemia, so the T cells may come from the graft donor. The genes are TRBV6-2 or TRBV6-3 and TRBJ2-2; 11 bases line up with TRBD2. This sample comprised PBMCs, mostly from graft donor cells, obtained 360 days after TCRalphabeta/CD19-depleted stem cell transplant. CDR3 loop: CASILAGGDTGELFF. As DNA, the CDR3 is TGTGCCAGCATCCTAGCGGGGGGCGACACCGGGGAGCTGTTTTTT.